This record looks at one T cell receptor beta chain sequence and its context. Its antigen is unknown. V gave up 4 bases and J gave up 8 bases; unmatched junction bases: 6. In germline, CDR1 is MGHRA, CDR2 YSYEKL. The CDR3 loop spans 13 amino acids. This record comes from a study of cytomegalovirus exposure and HLA in healthy donors. Study-level points and caveats: It was only CMV serostatus that was available as immune exposure information.

60 Vbeta and 13 Jbeta primers were used in PCR. TCRdb keeps only in-frame clones here, not all; method: immunoSEQ multiplex PCR. The sample has 200,000 or so clones; approximately 80% are singletons. Despite likely unrecorded immune exposures, the donors were nominally healthy at the time of sampling. Sequenced material: PBMCs. The chain carries TRBV4-1 and TRBJ1-2, with 8 positions matching TRBD1. The sequence came from a young woman in good health and CMV-seropositive. CDR3 bases: TGCGCCAGCAGCCGTGAGACAGGGGAGGGCTACACCTTC. It translates to CASSRETGEGYTF.